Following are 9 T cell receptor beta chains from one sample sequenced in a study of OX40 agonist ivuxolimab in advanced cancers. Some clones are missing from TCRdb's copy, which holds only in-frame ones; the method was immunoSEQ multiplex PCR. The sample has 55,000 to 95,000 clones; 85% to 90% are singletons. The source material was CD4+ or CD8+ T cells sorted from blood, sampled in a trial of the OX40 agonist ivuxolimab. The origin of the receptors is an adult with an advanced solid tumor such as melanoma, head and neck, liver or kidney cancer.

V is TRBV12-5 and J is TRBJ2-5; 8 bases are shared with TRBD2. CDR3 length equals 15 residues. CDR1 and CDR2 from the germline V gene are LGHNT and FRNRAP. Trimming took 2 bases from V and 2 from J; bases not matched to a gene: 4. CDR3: CASGLYLAGQETQYF. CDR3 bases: TGTGCTAGTGGTTTGTATCTAGCGGGTCAAGAGACCCAGTACTTC.

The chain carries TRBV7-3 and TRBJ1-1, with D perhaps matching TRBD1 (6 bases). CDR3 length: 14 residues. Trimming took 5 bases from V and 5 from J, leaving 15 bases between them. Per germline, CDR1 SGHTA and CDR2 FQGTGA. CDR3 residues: CASSLTGISTEAFF. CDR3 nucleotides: TGTGCCAGCAGCCTCACAGGGATTTCGACTGAAGCTTTCTTT.

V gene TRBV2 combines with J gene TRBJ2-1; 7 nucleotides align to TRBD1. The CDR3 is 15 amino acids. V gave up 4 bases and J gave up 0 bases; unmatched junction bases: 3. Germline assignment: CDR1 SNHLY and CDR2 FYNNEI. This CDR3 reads CASSVEGASYNEQFF. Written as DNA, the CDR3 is TGTGCCAGCAGTGTCGAGGGGGCCTCCTACAATGAGCAGTTCTTC.

The CDR3: CASSPLRQNTEAFF. The CDR3 bases are TGTGCCAGCTCACCACTTCGGCAGAACACTGAAGCTTTCTTT. The V and J genes are TRBV18 and TRBJ1-1; D not certain. Deletions cut 1 base from V and 1 base from J, with 7 bases between. The CDR3 length is 14 residues. Germline CDR1 KGHSH, CDR2 LQKENI.

The CDR3 region is CASSSGGFTGELFF. The CDR3 coding sequence is TGTGCCAGCAGTTCGGGGGGGTTCACCGGGGAGCTGTTTTTT. The chain links TRBV2 to TRBJ2-2, with 8 bases lining up with TRBD2. Germline V gene data show CDR1 as SNHLY and CDR2 as FYNNEI. The V and J ends lost 5 bases and 4 bases, in that order; junction bases with no gene match: 3. The CDR3 is 14 residues long.

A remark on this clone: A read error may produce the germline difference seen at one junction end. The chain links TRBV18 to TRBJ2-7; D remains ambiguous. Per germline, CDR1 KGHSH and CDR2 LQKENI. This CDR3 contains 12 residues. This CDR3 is CASSPGVGQADF. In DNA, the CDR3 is TGTGCCAGCTCACCAGGGGTGGGCCAGGCAGACTTC.

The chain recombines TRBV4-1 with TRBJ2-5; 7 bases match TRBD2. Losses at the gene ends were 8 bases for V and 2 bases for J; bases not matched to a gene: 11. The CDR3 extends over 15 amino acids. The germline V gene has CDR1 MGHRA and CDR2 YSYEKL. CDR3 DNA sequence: TGCGCCAGCGGCCCAAGCGGGGCCGGACAAGAGACCCAGTACTTC. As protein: CASGPSGAGQETQYF.

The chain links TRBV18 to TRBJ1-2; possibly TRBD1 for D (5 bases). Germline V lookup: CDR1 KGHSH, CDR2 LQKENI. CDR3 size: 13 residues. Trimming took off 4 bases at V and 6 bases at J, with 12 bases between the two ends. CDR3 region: CASSLPGGDGYTF. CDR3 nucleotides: TGTGCCAGCTCACTCCCGGGAGGGGATGGCTACACCTTC.

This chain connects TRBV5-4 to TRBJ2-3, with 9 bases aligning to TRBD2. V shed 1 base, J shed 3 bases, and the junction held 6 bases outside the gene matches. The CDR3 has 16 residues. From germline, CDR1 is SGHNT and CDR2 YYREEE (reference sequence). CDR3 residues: CASSLFLRGGTDTQYF. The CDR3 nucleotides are TGTGCCAGCAGCTTGTTCTTGCGGGGGGGTACAGATACGCAGTATTTT.